A single sample gave rise to the 10 T cell receptor beta chains below, sequenced in a study of lymphopenia after photon versus proton radiotherapy. Sequenced by immunoSEQ multiplex PCR; TCRdb stores in-frame clones only, minus some. Counted here are 70,000 to 95,000 clones, about four fifths occurring once; the ten biggest clones make up under 1.5%. This sample comprised peripheral blood, obtained from a patient treated with proton-based radiotherapy. Receptors originate from a man between 60 and 70 years old with pancreatic cancer.

The CDR3 protein is CAWSVGDLYEQYF. CDR3 sequence (DNA): TGTGCCTGGAGTGTAGGGGACCTCTACGAGCAGTACTTC. The rearrangement uses TRBV30 and TRBJ2-7; D is possibly TRBD1 or TRBD2 (5 bases each). The V and J ends lost 0 bases and 3 bases respectively, with 9 bases between them. The CDR3 has 13 amino acids. Germline values: CDR1 GTSNPN, CDR2 SVGIG (reference sequence). The full variable domain, completed using reference TRBV30 and TRBJ2-7, is SQTIHQWPATLVQPVGSPLSLECTVEGTSNPNLYWYRQAAGRGLQLLFYSVGIGQISSEVPQNLSASRPQDRQFILSSKKLLLSDSGFYLCAWSVGDLYEQYFGPGTRLTVT.

The gene calls are TRBV29-1 and TRBJ1-1; D ambiguous. Germline CDR1 and CDR2: SQVTM and ANQGSEA. The CDR3 extends over 10 amino acids. The V end lost 6 bases, the J end lost 2 bases, and 4 bases lay between the germline ends. Written as DNA, the CDR3 is TGCAGCGTCTTCAACACTGAAGCTTTCTTT. Protein: CSVFNTEAFF.

This clone was detected once. The J gene is TRBJ2-5, the V gene TRBV19; the match to TRBD1 covers 11 bases. This CDR3 comprises 15 residues. CDR1 is LNHDA, CDR2 SQIVND, per germline (reference sequence). V dropped 6 bases and J dropped 4; count of bases not matched to a gene: 7. The CDR3 DNA follows: TGTGCCAGTAGGAAAGGACAGGGGGCTATAGAGACCCAGTACTTC. Its translation is CASRKGQGAIETQYF. The complete variable domain, with remaining parts taken from reference TRBV19 and TRBJ2-5, reads DGGITQSPKYLFRKEGQNVTLSCEQNLNHDAMYWYRQDPGQGLRLIYYSQIVNDFQKGDIAEGYSVSREKKESFPLTVTSAQKNPTAFYLCASRKGQGAIETQYFGPGTRLLVL.

This clone was counted between two and nine times. The V gene is TRBV29-1, the J gene TRBJ2-3; D remains unclear. Per the germline V gene, CDR1 is SQVTM and CDR2 is ANQGSEA. The CDR3 covers 12 residues. Trimming cost V 3 bases and J 6 bases, with 10 bases left between them. The CDR3 region has the DNA TGCAGCGTTGACCCGGGTTCGGATACGCAGTATTTT. Translated, it gives CSVDPGSDTQYF.

The chain uses TRBV6-6 and TRBJ2-1, with 11 nucleotides matching TRBD2. The V gene's germline CDR1 is MNHNY and CDR2 SVGAGI (reference sequence). The ends lost 6 bases at V and 4 bases at J; junction bases unmatched: 5. The length of the CDR3 is 15 residues. CDR3 bases: TGTGCCAGCAGAACCGGGACTAGCGGTTACAATGAGCAGTTCTTC. Translating gives CASRTGTSGYNEQFF.

This clone was found once. This sequence joins TRBV4-2 and TRBJ2-7; D gene uncertain. CDR3 length: 12 residues. The germline gives CDR1 LGHNA, CDR2 YNFKEQ. The V end lost 3 bases, the J end lost 7 bases, and 10 bases lay between the germline ends. The CDR3 region is CASSHNNGEQYF. The CDR3 DNA sequence: TGTGCCAGCAGCCATAATAACGGGGAGCAGTACTTC.

This clone appeared a few times. The chain recombines TRBV6-4 with TRBJ2-6; D is undetermined. The V end was cut by 0 bases, the J end by 0 bases, with 15 bases between. The length of the CDR3 is 19 residues. Germline CDR1 and CDR2: MRHNA and SNTAGT. DNA for the CDR3: TGTGCCAGCAGTGACTCGATAAACGTAGGTCTCTCTGGGGCCAACGTCCTGACTTTC. Translating gives CASSDSINVGLSGANVLTF.

The J gene is TRBJ2-1, the V gene TRBV19; 8 bases agree with TRBD2. The CDR3 consists of 13 residues. The germline gives CDR1 LNHDA, CDR2 SQIVND (reference sequence). J was trimmed by 7 bases and V by 5 bases; bases with no gene match: 4. The CDR3 is CASSERETNEQFF. The CDR3 bases are TGTGCCAGTAGTGAGCGGGAGACGAATGAGCAGTTCTTC. Variable domain in full (rest from reference TRBV19 and TRBJ2-1): DGGITQSPKYLFRKEGQNVTLSCEQNLNHDAMYWYRQDPGQGLRLIYYSQIVNDFQKGDIAEGYSVSREKKESFPLTVTSAQKNPTAFYLCASSERETNEQFFGPGTRLTVL.

The chain joins TRBV4-1 to TRBJ2-7; 10 nucleotides align to TRBD1. The CDR3 loop spans 15 amino acids. V shed 6 bases and J 3 bases; nucleotides not matched to a gene: 8. The V gene's germline CDR1 is MGHRA and CDR2 YSYEKL. The CDR3 nucleotides read TGCGCCAGCAGACCTACCGGGACAGGGGACTACGAGCAGTACTTC. Protein sequence: CASRPTGTGDYEQYF.

The sample holds many counts of this clone. The rearrangement links TRBV10-1 to TRBJ2-2; no definite D call. The CDR3 extends over 13 amino acids. Germline values: CDR1 WNHNN, CDR2 SYGVQD (reference sequence). V lost 2 bases, J lost 7 bases, and 8 bases lay in between. Here the CDR3 DNA reads TGCGCCAGCAGTGAGGACCGCTACGGGGAGCTGTTTTTT. Amino acid sequence: CASSEDRYGELFF.